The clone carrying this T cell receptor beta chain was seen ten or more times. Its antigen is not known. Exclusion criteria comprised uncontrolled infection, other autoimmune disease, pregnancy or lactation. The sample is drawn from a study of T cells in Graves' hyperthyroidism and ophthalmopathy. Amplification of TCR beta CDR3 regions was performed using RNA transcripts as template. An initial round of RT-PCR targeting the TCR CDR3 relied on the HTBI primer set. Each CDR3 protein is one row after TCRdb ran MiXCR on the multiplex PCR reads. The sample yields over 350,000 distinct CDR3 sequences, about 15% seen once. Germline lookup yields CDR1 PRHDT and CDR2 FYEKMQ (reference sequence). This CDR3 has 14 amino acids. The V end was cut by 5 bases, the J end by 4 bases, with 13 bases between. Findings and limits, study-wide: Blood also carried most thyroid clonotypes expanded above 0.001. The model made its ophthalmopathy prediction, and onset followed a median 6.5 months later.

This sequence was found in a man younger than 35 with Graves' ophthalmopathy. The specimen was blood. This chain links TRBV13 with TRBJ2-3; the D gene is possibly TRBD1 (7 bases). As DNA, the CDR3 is TGTGCCAGCAGCCCAGGGGGACTTCCAGATACGCAGTATTTT. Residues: CASSPGGLPDTQYF.